Presented here are 19 T cell receptor beta chains from one specimen sequenced in a study of CD8 T cells in ankylosing spondylitis. General observations from the study: About 8 highly homologous variants formed a TCR beta motif that appeared characteristic of ankylosing spondylitis blood.

Their target antigens are unknown. TCRdb fed the 5' RACE reads into MiXCR, producing one record per CDR3 protein. The sample records fewer than 450,000 distinct CDR3 sequences, under 20% being singletons. Sequenced: blood, either unsorted or a sorted T cell fraction (not recorded which). Source of these receptors: a male donor with ankylosing spondylitis.

DNA for the CDR3: TGCAGTGCCCACTGGGGGGCAGATACGCAGTATTTT. Translation: CSAHWGADTQYF. The chain recombines TRBV20-1 with TRBJ2-3; D might be TRBD2 (6 bases). This CDR3 region has 12 residues. CDR1 DFQATT and CDR2 SNEGSKA come from the germline V gene (reference sequence). V lost 6 bases, J lost 4 bases, and 11 bases lay in between.

This clonotype occurred a few times. The rearrangement links TRBV6-1 to TRBJ1-3; 8 bases map to TRBD1. CDR3 length: 17 residues. Germline V gene lookup returns CDR1 MNHNS and CDR2 SASEGT. V was clipped by 4 bases and J by 2 bases; unmatched bases: 10. The CDR3 DNA is TGTGCCAGCAGTGGGGCAGGGGGCCCTTTCACTGGAAACACCATATATTTT. Translated: CASSGAGGPFTGNTIYF.

The V call is TRBV7-6, the J call TRBJ2-3, with TRBD1 matching over 8 bases. The ends lost 3 bases at V and 5 bases at J; junction bases unmatched: 10. CDR1 is SGHVS and CDR2 is FNYEAQ in the germline V gene. CDR3 length: 16 amino acids. The CDR3 reads CASSFDRGGRKDTQYF. CDR3 bases: TGTGCCAGCAGCTTCGACAGGGGCGGGCGGAAAGATACGCAGTATTTT. Using reference TRBV7-6 and TRBJ2-3 for the parts outside the CDR3, the full variable domain is GAGVSQSPRYKVTKRGQDVALRCDPISGHVSLYWYRQALGQGPEFLTYFNYEAQQDKSGLPNDRFSAERPEGSISTLTIQRTEQRDSAMYRCASSFDRGGRKDTQYFGPGTRLTVL.

This chain links TRBV7-2 with TRBJ2-2; TRBD2 matches at 14 bases. The CDR3 spans 17 residues. Trimming took 6 bases from V and 5 from J; bases not matched to a gene: 8. Germline CDR1 SGHTA, CDR2 FQGNSA. The chain's CDR3 is CASRPGLAGGGTGELFF. The CDR3 DNA reads as TGTGCCAGCAGACCAGGACTAGCGGGAGGTGGAACCGGGGAGCTGTTTTTT. Full variable domain (missing parts from reference TRBV7-2 and TRBJ2-2): GAGVSQSPSNKVTEKGKDVELRCDPISGHTALYWYRQSLGQGLEFLIYFQGNSAPDKSGLPSDRFSAERTGGSVSTLTIQRTQQEDSAVYLCASRPGLAGGGTGELFFGEGSRLTVL.

This chain connects TRBV24-1 to TRBJ2-3; D possibly corresponds to TRBD1 (6 bases). Trimming pared 4 bases from V and 5 bases from J, leaving 15 bases between. Germline lookup yields CDR1 KGHDR and CDR2 SFDVKD. The CDR3 length is 15 residues. For the CDR3, the DNA is TGTGCCACCAGTGACTCAGGGGTTATCCAAGATACGCAGTATTTT. This gives the protein CATSDSGVIQDTQYF.

V gene TRBV12-3 or TRBV12-4 combines with J gene TRBJ1-2, with TRBD1 matching 7 bases. With V trimmed by 6 bases and J by 4 bases, 5 bases remained unmatched. CDR3 length: 13 residues. CDR3 region: CASRARTGYGYTF. The CDR3 nucleotides read TGTGCCAGCAGGGCCCGGACAGGCTATGGCTACACCTTC.

This clonotype was counted between two and nine times. V and J are TRBV27 and TRBJ2-5, with 8 bases fitting TRBD1. The CDR3 runs to 15 residues. V shed 1 base and J 5 bases; nucleotides not matched to a gene: 6. Germline-derived CDR1 and CDR2 are MNHEY and SMNVEV (reference sequence). This CDR3 reads CASSLFGQGWETQYF. The CDR3 DNA is TGTGCCAGCAGTTTATTCGGACAGGGTTGGGAGACCCAGTACTTC.

Ten or more counts support this clonotype. The chain joins TRBV28 to TRBJ1-2; 9 bases fit TRBD1. Germline CDR1 and CDR2: MDHEN and SYDVKM. The CDR3 contains 13 residues. The ends lost 2 bases at V and 8 bases at J; junction bases unmatched: 3. As DNA, the CDR3 is TGTGCCAGCAGTTTAGGCACAGGGGGCGGCTACACCTTC. This translates into CASSLGTGGGYTF.

This clonotype was picked up many times. The chain recombines TRBV7-9 with TRBJ2-1; TRBD1 aligns across 8 bases. The CDR3 totals 15 residues. Trimming removed 5 bases from V and 3 bases from J; junction bases left unmatched: 6. Per germline, CDR1 SEHNR and CDR2 FQNEAQ (reference sequence). CDR3 in amino acids: CASSDRQGNYNEQFF. The DNA of the CDR3 is TGTGCCAGCAGCGACCGACAGGGGAACTACAATGAGCAGTTCTTC.

This clonotype was seen at least ten times. The chain is built from TRBV7-8 and TRBJ2-7, with 11 positions matching TRBD2. Germline CDR1 is SGHVS and CDR2 is FQNEAQ. The CDR3 has 14 residues. V shed 4 bases, J shed 6 bases, and the junction held 5 bases outside the gene matches. CDR3 DNA sequence: TGTGCCAGCAGCTCACTAGCGGGAGTTGCCGAGCAGTACTTC. Its translation: CASSSLAGVAEQYF.

V usage is TRBV25-1 and J usage is TRBJ1-2; D is ambiguous. Germline CDR1 is MGHDK and CDR2 is SYGVNS. The CDR3 has 13 residues. V dropped 6 bases and J dropped 4 bases, with 12 bases sitting between them. The CDR3 DNA follows: TGTGCCAGCAGCGCCGGGCCACTCTATGGCTACACCTTC. Protein sequence: CASSAGPLYGYTF.

The genes are TRBV5-1 and TRBJ2-2; D perhaps matches TRBD2 (6 bases). CDR1 SGHRS and CDR2 YFSETQ come from the germline V gene. The CDR3 is 14 residues long. Trimming left V 7 bases short and J 1 base short, with 11 bases between. The CDR3 nucleotides read TGCGCCAGCTCGGGGGTGGAGAACACCGGGGAGCTGTTTTTT. Its protein is CASSGVENTGELFF. The variable domain in full, completed from reference TRBV5-1 and TRBJ2-2, reads KAGVTQTPRYLIKTRGQQVTLSCSPISGHRSVSWYQQTPGQGLQFLFEYFSETQRNKGNFPGRFSGRQFSNSRSEMNVSTLELGDSALYLCASSGVENTGELFFGEGSRLTVL.

The chain links TRBV20-1 to TRBJ2-7; no clear D gene. The V gene's germline CDR1 is DFQATT and CDR2 SNEGSKA (reference sequence). Deletions cut 5 bases from V and 0 bases from J, with 5 bases between. The CDR3 is made up of 11 amino acids. CDR3 sequence reads: CSAGDSYEQYF. The CDR3, as DNA: TGCAGTGCTGGGGACTCCTACGAGCAGTACTTC.

This chain joins TRBV30 and TRBJ1-1, with no clear D. Germline CDR1 GTSNPN, CDR2 SVGIG (reference sequence). The CDR3 consists of 14 residues. The germline V and J ends were trimmed by 5 bases and 3 bases, with 16 bases remaining between them. As DNA, the CDR3 is TGTGCCTGGTACGGGTCTCCCTTATACACTGAAGCTTTCTTT. Its protein product is CAWYGSPLYTEAFF.

At least ten counts were recorded for this clonotype. V gene TRBV12-3 or TRBV12-4 combines with J gene TRBJ1-1, with D uncertain. This CDR3 has 14 amino acids. The V gene lost 3 bases and the J gene lost 0 bases, with 8 bases spanning the gap. CDR3 sequence (DNA): TGTGCCAGCAGTTTGGGAAGTCTGAACACTGAAGCTTTCTTT. It encodes CASSLGSLNTEAFF.

The gene calls are TRBV18 and TRBJ2-7; D may be TRBD1 (6 bases). This CDR3 has 14 amino acids. The V end was cut by 3 bases, the J end by 3 bases, with 12 bases between. Germline V CDR1 and CDR2: KGHSH, LQKENI. The CDR3 sequence: CASSPPGQNYEQYF. The DNA for the CDR3 is TGTGCCAGCTCACCCCCCGGACAGAACTACGAGCAGTACTTC.

This clonotype occurred a few times. The J gene is TRBJ1-2, the V gene TRBV6-1; a weak D match, TRBD1 (5 bases). Germline lookup yields CDR1 MNHNS and CDR2 SASEGT. The CDR3 has 13 residues. The ends were cut back, 7 bases at V and 2 bases at J, with 11 bases in the middle. The CDR3 DNA reads TGTGCCAGCAACACCGGGGCCAACTATGGCTACACCTTC. Translating it yields CASNTGANYGYTF.

This clonotype was counted between two and nine times. The chain couples TRBV6-1 to TRBJ2-7; D is unclear. Germline V CDR1 and CDR2: MNHNS, SASEGT. The CDR3 has 14 amino acids. The V end lost 2 bases, the J end lost 0 bases, and 8 bases lay between the germline ends. The CDR3 region has the DNA TGTGCCAGCAGTGAATTGGGCAGCTCCTACGAGCAGTACTTC. It translates to CASSELGSSYEQYF.

This clonotype was picked up a small number of times. The J gene is TRBJ1-5, the V gene TRBV24-1; D possibly corresponds to TRBD1 (6 bases). V was shortened by 3 bases and J by 9 bases, with 14 bases between the two germline ends. CDR1 is KGHDR, CDR2 SFDVKD, per germline. This CDR3 has 14 amino acids. The chain's CDR3 is CATSDNQGIRPQHF. CDR3 DNA: TGTGCCACCAGTGATAACCAGGGGATCAGGCCCCAGCATTTT.